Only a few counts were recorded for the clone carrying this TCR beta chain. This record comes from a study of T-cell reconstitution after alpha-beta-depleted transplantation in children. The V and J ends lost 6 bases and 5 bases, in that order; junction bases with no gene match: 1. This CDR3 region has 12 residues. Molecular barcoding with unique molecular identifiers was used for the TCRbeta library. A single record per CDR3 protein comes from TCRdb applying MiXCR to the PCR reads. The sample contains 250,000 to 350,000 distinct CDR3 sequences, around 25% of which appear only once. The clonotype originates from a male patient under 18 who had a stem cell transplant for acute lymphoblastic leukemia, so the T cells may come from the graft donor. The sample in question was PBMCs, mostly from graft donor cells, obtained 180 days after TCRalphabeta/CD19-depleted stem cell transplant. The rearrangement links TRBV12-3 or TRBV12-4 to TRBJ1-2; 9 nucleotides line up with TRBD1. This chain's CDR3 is CASSGTGYGYTF. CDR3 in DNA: TGTGCCAGCAGCGGGACAGGGTATGGCTACACCTTC.